The TCR beta chain under discussion was sequenced for a study of cytomegalovirus exposure and HLA in healthy donors (dated by TCRdb to about 2017). Broadly, across the study: In an earlier analysis of 587 of the donors, around 290 Gb of sequence data and roughly 100 million unique TCR beta sequences from 180 million or so T cells were reported. All discovery cohort repertoires had been generated on a single sequencing platform. Among 398 genotyped donors of the cohort, an average of 235,054 unique TCR beta nucleotide sequences were sequenced per donor, roughly 18% of them non-productive. The later analysis used no new phenotypic data to find candidate immune exposures, relying instead on TCR beta sequences and their occurrence across donors. Roughly 290 gigabases of sequencing data and tens of millions of unique TCR sequences made up an early release that covered approximately 650 HLA-typed donors. Class I and class II HLA loci were covered by the typing at four-digit resolution. The study was designed to test whether signatures of past pathogen exposure could be identified by cataloging public T cell receptors. The study profiled the T cell repertoires of more than 500 subjects by immunosequencing and related them to cytomegalovirus serostatus. The number of typed donors differed by locus: roughly 620-640 for A, B, C, DRB1 and DQB1; about 520 for DQA1; 606 for DPA1; and approximately 450 for DPB1. The study combined high-throughput TCR immunosequencing, statistical association of individual TCRs with disease status, and machine learning to predict cytomegalovirus infection status. Because of strong linkage in the cohort, four to six DR-DQ haplotypes were treated as single units for association and clustering. Of the roughly 400 genotyped donors, approximately 83% fell in the genetic ancestry cluster associated with self-reported Caucasian donors. A later analysis re-analyzed previously published TCR beta repertoires from about 730 donors and added high-resolution HLA genotyping to study TCR occurrence patterns. Donor age, sex, ethnicity and CMV serostatus were collected together with the repertoire data. A separate validation cohort of some 130 different subjects was used in addition to the roughly 720-subject first cohort. To decide whether each TCR beta V gene segment behaved as functional or pseudogenic, an earlier analysis of approximately 620 of the donors relied on high-throughput TCR beta sequencing. Genome-wide SNP genotypes for about 55% of the roughly 670 donors were used in a later genetic analysis, which treated that subset as a discovery cohort.

The paper as a whole reports these results and caveats: A cluster of highly shared sequence variants was judged likely to be a technical artifact of the sequencing pipeline. In a later analysis, most CMV-associated TCR beta chains were found to appear HLA-restricted, with HLA associations seemingly driven largely by CMV exposure. A later analysis found that TCR association rates varied across HLA loci, with DRB1 alleles showing the most associated TCRs and HLA-C alleles the fewest. The cohort was sequenced for TCR beta chains only, and without alpha or paired-chain data the features that could be detected were limited. In a later analysis, several top co-occurrence clusters were reported to appear linked to parvovirus B19, influenza, CMV and Epstein-Barr virus. CMV serostatus was the only immune exposure information available for the cohort. In vitro tests confirmed that a few of the cytomegalovirus-associated TCR beta chains recognize cytomegalovirus antigens. An earlier analysis of some 560 of the donors showed that most TCR beta V segments appeared in productive rearrangements either about 90% or about 30% of the time, which broadly matched IMGT annotations. Linkage disequilibrium might explain the correlated functional status among segregating V segments, but an unknown experimental factor could not be ruled out. A further reported finding was that TCR beta sequences accurately predicted the HLA-A and HLA-B alleles for most subjects in the first cohort. Cytomegalovirus status was reported to be diagnosed by the classifier with high specificity and sensitivity in both the original and validation cohorts. A later genetic analysis reported fewer N-insertions in productive TCRs among donors in an Asian-associated ancestry cluster than the approximately 700-donor mean. HLA typing was unavailable for some donors at each locus, so association tests used only the typed subset. Compared with equally common non-associated chains, HLA-associated TCR beta chains in a later analysis were more clonally expanded and had lower generation probabilities. A later analysis associated 16,951 TCR beta sequences with specific HLA alleles at a false discovery rate of 0.05. Sequencing depth was assumed to be roughly uniform across donors in the presence/absence analyses, though that assumption may not hold. Some IMGT-functional V segments, including TRBV6-2 and TRBV6-3, could not be distinguished by the 87-base-pair reads and were therefore excluded. Strong co-occurrence of HLA alleles, especially DR and DQ, made assigning TCR associations to individual alleles difficult. The study gave a list of some 150 TCR beta chains associated with cytomegalovirus. It was suggested by the authors that the approach could potentially be generalized to other disease states and immunological phenotypes. In a later genetic analysis, a missense DCLRE1C variant was associated with V-gene and J-gene trimming of TCR beta chains, and the association was replicated in an independent cohort. Roughly 15 rarely observed V segments, including chromosome 9 orphons, were excluded from the earlier analysis of several hundred of the donors because counts were too low. Across donors, most TCR sequences were observed very rarely, whereas some public TCRs were present in many individuals.

The cohort was made up of 500 to 850 healthy bone marrow donors. At the time of sampling, every cohort member was nominally healthy, though immune exposures that went unrecorded were likely present. The donor was CMV seropositive and was included in the group of some 290 seropositive cohort members. Each donor provided a peripheral blood sample, and peripheral blood mononuclear cells were used for TCR beta sequencing. The Qiagen DNeasy Blood Extraction Kit was used to extract genomic DNA from the blood cell samples. On this clone: There is no known antigen for this receptor. One end of the junction fails to match germline, which may point to a read error.

The CDR3 has 15 amino acids, counting the end cysteine and phenylalanine. CDR3 DNA only is kept here, 45 bases in frame from base 1. The germline V gene (reference sequence) supplies CDR1 LNHDA and CDR2 SQIVND. Library prep was done by the immunoSEQ multiplex PCR assay. A mixture of 60 forward primers for TCR Vbeta segments and 13 reverse primers for TCR Jbeta segments was used in the multiplex PCR. The CDR3 region of rearranged TCR beta genes was amplified from genomic DNA by a multiplex PCR assay. The amplified TCR beta libraries were sequenced on the Illumina HiSeq System as 87-base-pair reads. Concerning the study's data processing: A later analysis tallied around 80 million unique TCR beta chains across the 660 or so repertoires, and roughly 11 million of those chains were shared by two or more donors. To remove PCR and sequencing errors, raw reads were error-corrected and collapsed into unique sequences using a nearest-neighbor algorithm that merged closely related sequences. CDR3 sequences were aligned to IMGT reference sequences to assign V, D and J gene segments. For a sequence to be retained, at least a six-nucleotide match to both a V gene segment and a J gene segment was required. A rearrangement counted as productive if the CDR3 had no stop codons and remained in frame with V and J, and every other rearrangement counted as non-productive. CDR3 was defined by IMGT convention, running from the second conserved V-encoded cysteine to the conserved J-encoded phenylalanine. Sequences without an unambiguous match to a single V gene segment were excluded from the earlier analysis of 450 to 650 of the donors. In an earlier analysis of 450 to 750 of the donors, a V segment was called functional when productive rearrangements were above 56.7%, and segregating when the standard deviation between donors exceeded 5%. To diagnose cytomegalovirus status from the catalog of TCR beta chain sequences, a statistical classification framework was built. A later analysis assigned V and J genes by comparing TCR nucleotide sequences with IMGT/GENE-DB human TR gene sequences. The TCRdist pipeline was used in a later analysis to assign CDR3 sequences and most-parsimonious VDJ recombination scenarios. In a later analysis, each TCR beta chain was defined by its CDR3 amino acid sequence together with its V-gene family, and reads lacking a unique V-gene family were excluded. A later analysis removed several hundred highly shared, low-generation-probability nucleotide sequences to deal with suspected cross-contamination and a sequencing artifact. For each public chain, a later analysis derived a clonal expansion index from normalized ranks of inferred template counts within each repertoire. In a later analysis, generation probabilities were computed with a VDJ recombination model fitted to out-of-frame rearrangements, and the resulting probabilities were checked against IGoR. In a later analysis, hypergeometric tests were used to score TCR-TCR, TCR-HLA and TCR-CMV co-occurrence, with a repertoire-size bias correction applied to TCR pairs. False discovery rates were estimated in a later analysis by permuting HLA or CMV assignments 20 times. In a later analysis, co-occurring TCRs were grouped with DBSCAN, and TCRdist sequence similarity was added when clustering was performed within HLA-allele-positive subsets. Repertoires with fewer than 30,000 or more than 120,000 public chains, plus five repertoires with anomalous nucleotide sharing, were excluded from co-occurrence clustering. Not all clones reach the TCRdb copy of this immuneACCESS table, which keeps in-frame sequences only. Checked studies attribute under half of the gap to unresolved V genes and leave the rest unexplained. V and J calls and clone size are as listed in that table; D and trimming were resolved from the DNA. The sample yields a few hundred thousand clones; about 86% were counted once. About 7.3% of the sample is taken by the ten largest.

In this chain, TRBV19 is recombined with TRBJ1-2, with the D gene uncertain. The specimen was PBMCs. This clonotype was sampled from a woman in her sixties in good health and CMV-seropositive. The CDR3 has the sequence CASSSRSATNYGYTF. The DNA sequence is TGTGCCAGTAGTTCCCGGTCGGCTACTAATTATGGCTACACCTTC.